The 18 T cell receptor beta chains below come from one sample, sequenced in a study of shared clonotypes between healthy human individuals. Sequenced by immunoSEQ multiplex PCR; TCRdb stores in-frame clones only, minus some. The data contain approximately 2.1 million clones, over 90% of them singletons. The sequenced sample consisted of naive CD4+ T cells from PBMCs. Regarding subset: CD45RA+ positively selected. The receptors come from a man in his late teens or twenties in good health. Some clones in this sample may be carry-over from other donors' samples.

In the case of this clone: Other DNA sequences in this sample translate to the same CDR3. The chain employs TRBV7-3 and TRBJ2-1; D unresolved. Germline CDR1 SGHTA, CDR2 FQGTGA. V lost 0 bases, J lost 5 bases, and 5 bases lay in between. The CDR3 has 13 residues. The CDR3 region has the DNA TGTGCCAGCAGCTTAACGTTGGACAATGAGCAGTTCTTC. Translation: CASSLTLDNEQFF.

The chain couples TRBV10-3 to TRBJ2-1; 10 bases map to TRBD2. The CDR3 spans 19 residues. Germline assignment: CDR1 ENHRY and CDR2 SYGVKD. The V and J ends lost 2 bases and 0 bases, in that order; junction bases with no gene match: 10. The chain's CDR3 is CAISEKGSGRPNSYNEQFF. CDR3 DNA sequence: TGTGCCATCAGTGAGAAGGGTAGCGGGAGGCCTAACTCCTACAATGAGCAGTTCTTC.

The CDR3 DNA is TGTGCCAGCAGCGTAGAGACGGGGGACACAGATACGCAGTATTTT. This sequence encodes CASSVETGDTDTQYF. The chain uses TRBV9 and TRBJ2-3, with D possibly matching TRBD2 (6 bases). Germline V gene lookup returns CDR1 SGDLS and CDR2 YYNGEE. The CDR3 contains 15 residues. The V gene lost 0 bases and the J gene lost 2 bases, with 10 bases spanning the gap.

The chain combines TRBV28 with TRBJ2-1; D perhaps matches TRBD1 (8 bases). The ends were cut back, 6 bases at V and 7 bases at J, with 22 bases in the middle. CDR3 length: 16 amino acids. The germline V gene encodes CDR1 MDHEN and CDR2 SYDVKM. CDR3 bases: TGTGCCAGCAGCATCCACAGGGGGGGTAAGGCGAATGAGCAGTTCTTC. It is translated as CASSIHRGGKANEQFF.

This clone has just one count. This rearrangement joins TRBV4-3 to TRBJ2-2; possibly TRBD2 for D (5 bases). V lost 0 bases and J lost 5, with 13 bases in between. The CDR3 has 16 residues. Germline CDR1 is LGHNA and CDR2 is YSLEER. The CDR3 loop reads CASSQDQSTGTGELFF. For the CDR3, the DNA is TGCGCCAGCAGCCAAGATCAGTCTACGGGGACCGGGGAGCTGTTTTTT.

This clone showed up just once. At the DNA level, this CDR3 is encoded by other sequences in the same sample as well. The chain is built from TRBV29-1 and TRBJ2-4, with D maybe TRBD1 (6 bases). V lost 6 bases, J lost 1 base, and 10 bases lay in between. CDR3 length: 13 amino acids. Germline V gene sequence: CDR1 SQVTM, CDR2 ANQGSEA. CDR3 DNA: TGCAGCGTCAGGGGTAGGGCCAAAAACATTCAGTACTTC. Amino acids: CSVRGRAKNIQYF.

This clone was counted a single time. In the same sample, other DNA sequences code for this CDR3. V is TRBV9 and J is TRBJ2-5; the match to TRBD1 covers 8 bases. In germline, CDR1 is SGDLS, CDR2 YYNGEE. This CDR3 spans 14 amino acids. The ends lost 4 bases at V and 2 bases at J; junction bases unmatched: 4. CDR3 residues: CASSPGQAQETQYF. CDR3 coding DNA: TGTGCCAGCAGCCCGGGACAGGCGCAAGAGACCCAGTACTTC.

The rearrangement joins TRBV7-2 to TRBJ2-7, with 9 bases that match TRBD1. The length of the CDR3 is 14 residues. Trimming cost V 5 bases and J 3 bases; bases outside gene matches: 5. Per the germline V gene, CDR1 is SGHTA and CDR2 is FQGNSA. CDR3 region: CASSPVDRGYEQYF. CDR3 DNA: TGTGCCAGCAGCCCCGTGGACAGGGGCTACGAGCAGTACTTC.

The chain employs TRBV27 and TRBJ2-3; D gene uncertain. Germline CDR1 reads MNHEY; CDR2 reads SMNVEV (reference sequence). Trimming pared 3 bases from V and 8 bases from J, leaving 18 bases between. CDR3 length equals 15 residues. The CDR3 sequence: CASSFYGGTLGTQYF. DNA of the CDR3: TGTGCCAGCAGTTTTTACGGTGGCACTCTGGGTACGCAGTATTTT.

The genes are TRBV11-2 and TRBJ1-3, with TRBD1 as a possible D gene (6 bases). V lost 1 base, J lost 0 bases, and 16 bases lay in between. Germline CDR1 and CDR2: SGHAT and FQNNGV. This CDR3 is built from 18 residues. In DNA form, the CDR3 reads TGTGCCAGCAGCTTAGGTGGCGGGGGGGCCCGCTCTGGAAACACCATATATTTT. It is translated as CASSLGGGGARSGNTIYF.

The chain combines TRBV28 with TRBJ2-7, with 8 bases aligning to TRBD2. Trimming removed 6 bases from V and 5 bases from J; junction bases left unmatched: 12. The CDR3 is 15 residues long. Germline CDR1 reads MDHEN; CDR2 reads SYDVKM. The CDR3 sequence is CASSTGGVPRDEQYF. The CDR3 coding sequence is TGTGCCAGCAGCACGGGGGGGGTCCCCCGGGACGAGCAGTACTTC.

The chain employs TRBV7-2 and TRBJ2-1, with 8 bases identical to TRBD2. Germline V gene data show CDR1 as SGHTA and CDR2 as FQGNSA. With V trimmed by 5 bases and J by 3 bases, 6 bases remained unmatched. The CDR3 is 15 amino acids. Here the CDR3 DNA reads TGTGCCAGCAGCCGGGGGGGACTAGGCTACAATGAGCAGTTCTTC. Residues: CASSRGGLGYNEQFF.

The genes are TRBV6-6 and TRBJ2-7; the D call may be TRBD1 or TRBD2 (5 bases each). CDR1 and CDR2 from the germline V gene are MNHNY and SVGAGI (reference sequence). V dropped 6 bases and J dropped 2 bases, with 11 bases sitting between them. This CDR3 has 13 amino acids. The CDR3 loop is CASRGTATYEQYF. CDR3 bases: TGTGCCAGCAGGGGGACCGCGACCTACGAGCAGTACTTC.

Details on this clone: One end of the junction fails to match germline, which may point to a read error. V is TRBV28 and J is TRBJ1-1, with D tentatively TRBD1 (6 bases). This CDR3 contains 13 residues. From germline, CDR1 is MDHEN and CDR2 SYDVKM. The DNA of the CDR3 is TGTGCCAGCAGCTCCGGAAAAGGACAGCCCGGCCTCTTT. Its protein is CASSSGKGQPGLF.

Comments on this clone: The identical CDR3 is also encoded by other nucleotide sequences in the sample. The CDR3 sequence is CASSYAGSSYEQYF. The DNA for the CDR3 is TGTGCCAGCAGTTACGCCGGGAGCTCCTACGAGCAGTACTTC. This chain links TRBV6-6 with TRBJ2-7; D might be TRBD2 (6 bases). V shed 2 bases and J shed 0 bases, with 8 bases lying between them. The CDR3 spans 14 residues. CDR1 is MNHNY, CDR2 SVGAGI, per germline (reference sequence).

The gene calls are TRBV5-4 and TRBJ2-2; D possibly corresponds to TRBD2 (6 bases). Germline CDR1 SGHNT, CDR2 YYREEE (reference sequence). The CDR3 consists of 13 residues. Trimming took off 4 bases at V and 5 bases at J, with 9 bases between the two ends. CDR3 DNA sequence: TGTGCCAGCAGCCGGGGGTCTACCGGGGAGCTGTTTTTT. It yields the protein CASSRGSTGELFF. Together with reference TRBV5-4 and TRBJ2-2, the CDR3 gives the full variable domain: ETGVTQSPTHLIKTRGQQVTLRCSSQSGHNTVSWYQQALGQGPQFIFQYYREEENGRGNFPPRFSGLQFPNYSSELNVNALELDDSALYLCASSRGSTGELFFGEGSRLTVL.

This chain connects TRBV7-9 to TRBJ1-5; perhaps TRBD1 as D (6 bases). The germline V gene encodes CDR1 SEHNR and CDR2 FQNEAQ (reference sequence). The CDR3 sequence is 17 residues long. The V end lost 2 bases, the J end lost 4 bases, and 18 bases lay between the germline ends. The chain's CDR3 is CASSLTPTGQRNQPQHF. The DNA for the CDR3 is TGTGCCAGCAGCTTAACCCCCACCGGACAGCGTAATCAGCCCCAGCATTTT.

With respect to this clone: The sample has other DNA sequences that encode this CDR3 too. In DNA form, the CDR3 reads TGTGCCAGCAGTGGTGACAGGGGTACAGATACGCAGTATTTT. This encodes CASSGDRGTDTQYF. The chain is built from TRBV2 and TRBJ2-3, with 8 bases that match TRBD1. Germline loops: CDR1 SNHLY, CDR2 FYNNEI. There are 14 residues in the CDR3. J lost 3 bases, V lost 4 bases, and 3 bases had no gene match.